This T cell receptor beta chain was sequenced during a study of cytomegalovirus exposure and HLA in healthy donors. Broader study findings: Common viral pathogens seemed to be connected with several of the most significant clusters, according to a later analysis. An ancestry cluster, one associated with Asian ancestry, reportedly showed fewer N-insertions than the roughly 610-donor mean in a later analysis.

There were likely unrecorded immune exposures, though donors were nominally healthy when sampled. The germline V gene has CDR1 MNHEY and CDR2 SMNVEV (reference sequence). This CDR3 region has 13 residues. PCR amplification relied on 60 Vbeta primers (plus 13 Jbeta primers). Original methodology: In a later analysis, around 10 million of some 80 million unique beta chains occurred in at least two donors. Measured with immunoSEQ multiplex PCR; TCRdb has only the in-frame clones, and not every one. V and J calls and clone size are given by that table; D and trimming were obtained from the DNA. This repertoire shows over 250,000 clones, roughly 88% found once; its top ten account for 3% to 4%. Turning to this clone: Antigen: not known.

The source of this sequence is a man aged 35 to 55 in good health and CMV-seropositive. The chain combines TRBV27 with TRBJ2-5, with D possibly being TRBD1 or TRBD2 (5 bases each). The J call may not be correct, given that the DNA end is closer to TRBJ2-7. The sequenced material came from PBMCs. CDR3 nucleotides: TGTGCCACCTCTCTGGGGGACTCCTACGAGCAGTACTTC. Translation: CATSLGDSYEQYF.